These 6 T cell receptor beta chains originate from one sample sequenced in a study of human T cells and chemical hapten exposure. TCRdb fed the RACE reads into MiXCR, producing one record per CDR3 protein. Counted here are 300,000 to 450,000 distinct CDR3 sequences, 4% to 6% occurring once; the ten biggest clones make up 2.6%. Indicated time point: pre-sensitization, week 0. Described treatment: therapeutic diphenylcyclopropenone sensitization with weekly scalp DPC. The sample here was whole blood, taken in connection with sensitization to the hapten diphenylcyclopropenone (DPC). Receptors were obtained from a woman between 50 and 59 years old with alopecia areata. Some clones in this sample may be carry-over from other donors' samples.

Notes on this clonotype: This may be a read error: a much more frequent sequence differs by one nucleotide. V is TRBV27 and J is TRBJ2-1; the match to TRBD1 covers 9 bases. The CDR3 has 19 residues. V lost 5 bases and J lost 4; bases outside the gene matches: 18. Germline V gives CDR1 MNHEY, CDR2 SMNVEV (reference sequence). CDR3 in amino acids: CASSPRDRVTEEKYNEQFF. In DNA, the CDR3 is TGTGCCAGCAGTCCCAGGGACAGGGTAACCGAAGAAAAATACAATGAGCAGTTCTTC.

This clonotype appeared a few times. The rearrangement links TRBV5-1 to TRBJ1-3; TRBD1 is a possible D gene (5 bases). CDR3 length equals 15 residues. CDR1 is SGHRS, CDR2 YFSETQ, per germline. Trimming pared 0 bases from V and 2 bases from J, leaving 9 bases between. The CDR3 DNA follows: TGCGCCAGCAGCTTGGACGGGGGAACTGGAAACACCATATATTTT. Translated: CASSLDGGTGNTIYF.

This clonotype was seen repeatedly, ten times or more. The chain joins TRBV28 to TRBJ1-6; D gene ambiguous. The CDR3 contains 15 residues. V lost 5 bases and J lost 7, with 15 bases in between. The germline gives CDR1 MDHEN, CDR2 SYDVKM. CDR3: CASSPLGPTNSPLHF. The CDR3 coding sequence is TGTGCCAGCAGTCCCCTCGGTCCCACGAATTCACCCCTCCACTTT.

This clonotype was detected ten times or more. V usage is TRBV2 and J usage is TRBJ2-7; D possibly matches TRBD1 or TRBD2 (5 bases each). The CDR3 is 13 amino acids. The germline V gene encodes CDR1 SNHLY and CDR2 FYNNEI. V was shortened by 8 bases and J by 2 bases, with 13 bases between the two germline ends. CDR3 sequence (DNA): TGTGCCAGCTCAGGGACGGATACCTACGAGCAGTACTTC. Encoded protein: CASSGTDTYEQYF.

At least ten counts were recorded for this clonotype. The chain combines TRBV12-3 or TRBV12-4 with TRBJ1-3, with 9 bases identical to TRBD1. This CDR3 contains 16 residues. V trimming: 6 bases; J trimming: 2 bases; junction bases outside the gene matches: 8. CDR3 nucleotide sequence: TGTGCCAGCAGGCCGGGACAGGGAGGGGCTGGAAACACCATATATTTT. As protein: CASRPGQGGAGNTIYF.

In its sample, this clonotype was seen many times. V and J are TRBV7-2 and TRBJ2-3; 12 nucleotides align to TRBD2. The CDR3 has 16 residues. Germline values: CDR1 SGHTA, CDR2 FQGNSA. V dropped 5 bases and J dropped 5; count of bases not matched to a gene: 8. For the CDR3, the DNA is TGTGCCAGCAGCATCCGACTAGCGGGAGCAAAAGATACGCAGTATTTT. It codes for CASSIRLAGAKDTQYF.